Following are 23 T cell receptor beta chains from one sample sequenced in a study of Graves' ophthalmopathy and Graves' hyperthyroidism. The sequenced template was RNA, covering the TCR beta CDR3 region. The first round was an RT-PCR with HTBI primers, and the second round was a multiplex PCR. MiXCR was run by TCRdb on the multiplex PCR reads, yielding one entry per CDR3 protein. This table holds roughly 480,000 distinct CDR3 sequences, 13% to 15% found once. The sample consisted of blood. These receptor sequences come from a woman younger than 45 with Graves' ophthalmopathy.

The chain recombines TRBV18 with TRBJ1-1; D gene unclear. Per the germline V gene, CDR1 is KGHSH and CDR2 is LQKENI. The CDR3 is 16 residues long. Deletions cut 1 base from V and 2 bases from J, with 14 bases between. In nucleotides, the CDR3 is TGTGCCAGCTCACCACTCGGCGGACTGACTAACACTGAAGCTTTCTTT. This codes for CASSPLGGLTNTEAFF.

This clonotype was found many times. The V gene is TRBV5-4, the J gene TRBJ1-1, with D possibly matching TRBD1 (6 bases). V shed 0 bases and J shed 4 bases, with 10 bases lying between them. The CDR3 extends over 14 amino acids. Germline V gives CDR1 SGHNT, CDR2 YYREEE (reference sequence). This CDR3 reads CASSLGTQGTEAFF. CDR3 DNA sequence: TGTGCCAGCAGCTTGGGAACACAGGGCACTGAAGCTTTCTTT.

The table lists this clonotype with many counts. The gene calls are TRBV6-1 and TRBJ1-1; D is ambiguous. The CDR3 contains 13 residues. V was clipped by 6 bases and J by 5 bases, with 13 bases between them. Germline CDR1 is MNHNS and CDR2 is SASEGT. Here the CDR3 DNA reads TGTGCCAGCAGGGCCCCAATGATGACTGAAGCTTTCTTT. It specifies CASRAPMMTEAFF.

This clonotype showed up many times. The chain employs TRBV4-2 and TRBJ1-6; perhaps TRBD1 as D (5 bases). V was pared by 2 bases and J by 6 bases, with 14 bases between. The CDR3 is 16 residues long. The germline CDR1 and CDR2 sequences are LGHNA and YNFKEQ. CDR3 loop: CASSQNTRGINSPLHF. In DNA, the CDR3 is TGTGCCAGCAGCCAAAACACCCGGGGGATTAATTCACCCCTCCACTTT.

This clonotype was seen many times. CDR3 in amino acids: CSASWGTNNSPLHF. Here the CDR3 DNA reads TGCAGTGCTAGTTGGGGGACTAATAATTCACCCCTCCACTTT. The genes are TRBV20-1 and TRBJ1-6, with D maybe TRBD1 (5 bases). V was pared by 3 bases and J by 5 bases, with 11 bases between. The CDR3 is 14 residues long. Germline assignment: CDR1 DFQATT and CDR2 SNEGSKA (reference sequence).

This clonotype has just one count. V usage is TRBV28 and J usage is TRBJ1-4; D possibly corresponds to TRBD1 (5 bases). Between the trimmed V and J ends, which lost 2 bases and 4 bases, there was a span of 5 bases. The CDR3 spans 13 residues. Germline-derived CDR1 and CDR2 are MDHEN and SYDVKM. CDR3: CASSLDSNEKLFF. The CDR3 DNA reads TGTGCCAGCAGTTTAGACAGTAATGAAAAACTGTTTTTT.

At least ten counts were recorded for this clonotype. This sequence joins TRBV7-9 and TRBJ1-1, with D possibly matching TRBD1 (6 bases). Germline V gene sequence: CDR1 SEHNR, CDR2 FQNEAQ (reference sequence). V was pared by 4 bases and J by 11 bases, with 17 bases between. This CDR3 comprises 13 residues. CDR3 amino acids: CASSYKTGNDAFF. The CDR3, as DNA: TGTGCCAGCAGCTACAAGACAGGAAATGATGCTTTCTTT. Full variable domain (outside the CDR3, taken from reference TRBV7-9 and TRBJ1-1): DTGVSQNPRHKITKRGQNVTFRCDPISEHNRLYWYRQTLGQGPEFLTYFQNEAQLEKSRLLSDRFSAERPKGSFSTLEIQRTEQGDSAMYLCASSYKTGNDAFFGQGTRLTVV.

This clonotype was seen many times. The chain has TRBV6-5 and TRBJ1-2; 7 bases map to TRBD1. The length of the CDR3 is 13 residues. Germline V lookup: CDR1 MNHEY, CDR2 SVGAGI. Losses at the gene ends were 4 bases for V and 8 bases for J; bases not matched to a gene: 7. The DNA of the CDR3 is TGTGCCAGCAGTTCCCAGACAGGGCAGGGCTACACCTTC. Residues: CASSSQTGQGYTF.

This clonotype was picked up many times. This sequence joins TRBV7-2 and TRBJ1-5; D is unresolved. V was trimmed by 1 base and J by 4 bases, leaving 8 bases between them. The CDR3 has 14 amino acids. CDR1 SGHTA and CDR2 FQGNSA come from the germline V gene. For the CDR3, the DNA is TGTGCCAGCAGCTTAGTTTCAGAAAATCAGCCCCAGCATTTT. Translation gives CASSLVSENQPQHF.

This clonotype came up many times. V gene TRBV11-2 combines with J gene TRBJ2-7; 13 bases fit TRBD2. After removal of 3 bases from V and 7 bases from J, the junction contained 6 bases not matched to a gene. This CDR3 comprises 15 residues. Germline V gene sequence: CDR1 SGHAT, CDR2 FQNNGV. The CDR3 region has the DNA TGTGCCAGCAGCTTTGGACTAGCGGGAGCAAGAGAGCAGTACTTC. Protein: CASSFGLAGAREQYF.

This clonotype was seen many times. V usage is TRBV7-2 and J usage is TRBJ2-7; 11 bases agree with TRBD2. The germline V gene has CDR1 SGHTA and CDR2 FQGNSA. This CDR3 is 18 amino acids long. V lost 0 bases, J lost 1 base, and 8 bases stayed unmatched. CDR3 region: CASSLAASGRHGSYEQYF. The CDR3 DNA reads as TGTGCCAGCAGCTTAGCGGCTAGCGGGAGGCATGGTTCCTACGAGCAGTACTTC. Together with reference TRBV7-2 and TRBJ2-7, the CDR3 gives the full variable domain: GAGVSQSPSNKVTEKGKDVELRCDPISGHTALYWYRQSLGQGLEFLIYFQGNSAPDKSGLPSDRFSAERTGGSVSTLTIQRTQQEDSAVYLCASSLAASGRHGSYEQYFGPGTRLTVT.

This clonotype was observed many times. The chain recombines TRBV4-1 with TRBJ1-2; 8 nucleotides agree with TRBD1. Germline loops: CDR1 MGHRA, CDR2 YSYEKL. The CDR3 is made up of 18 amino acids. With V trimmed by 0 bases and J by 8 bases, 17 bases remained unmatched. CDR3: CASSQDRGRQGSHGGYTF. In DNA form, the CDR3 reads TGCGCCAGCAGCCAAGATCGCGGGCGACAGGGGTCTCACGGCGGCTACACCTTC.

The chain carries TRBV7-2 and TRBJ1-5, with D possibly being TRBD1 (5 bases). V lost 1 base to trimming and J lost 3 bases, with 10 bases between them. In germline, CDR1 is SGHTA, CDR2 FQGNSA. CDR3 length: 15 amino acids. CDR3 in DNA: TGTGCCAGCAGCTTAGACGGGGACCTCAATCAGCCCCAGCATTTT. Protein: CASSLDGDLNQPQHF.

This clonotype was detected many times. The V and J genes are TRBV12-3 or TRBV12-4 and TRBJ2-5; 7 nucleotides agree with TRBD2. The J segment lost 2 bases and the V segment lost 3 bases, leaving 6 bases of the junction unmatched. The CDR3 contains 15 residues. The CDR3 loop is CASSFLTGLQETQYF. In DNA form, the CDR3 reads TGTGCCAGCAGTTTCCTCACGGGACTACAAGAGACCCAGTACTTC.

This clonotype showed up just once. The conserved phenylalanine or tryptophan normally closing the CDR3 is absent here, so this likely arose from a read error. It is unclear where the CDR3 begins or ends on the DNA, so no DNA is shown, and the CDR3 is as TCRdb lists it. This chain links TRBV6-1 with TRBJ2-6. The CDR3 spans 15 amino acids, including both terminal residues. CDR1 is MNHNS and CDR2 is SASEGT in the germline V gene. The CDR3 region is CASSEEGTGANVLRV.

J is TRBJ1-2 and V is TRBV19; 12 bases align to TRBD1. Trimming removed 6 bases from V and 4 bases from J; junction bases left unmatched: 6. Germline V CDR1 and CDR2: LNHDA, SQIVND (reference sequence). This CDR3 is built from 15 residues. The DNA for the CDR3 is TGTGCCAGTAGCACCGGGACAGGGGGCGTCTATGGCTACACCTTC. It specifies CASSTGTGGVYGYTF.

In this sample, this clonotype turned up many times. The chain couples TRBV6-1 to TRBJ1-3; D is unresolved. Germline V gives CDR1 MNHNS, CDR2 SASEGT. The CDR3 sequence is 14 residues long. V was cut by 2 bases and J by 4 bases, with 9 bases left in between. The CDR3 sequence is CASSERGSGNTIYF. The CDR3 coding sequence is TGTGCCAGCAGTGAACGAGGTTCGGGAAACACCATATATTTT.

This clonotype was observed many times. The V and J genes are TRBV5-1 and TRBJ1-1, with a weak D call TRBD1 (5 bases). The V end lost 8 bases, the J end lost 4 bases, and 12 bases lay between the germline ends. The CDR3 sequence is 12 residues long. Germline CDR1 is SGHRS and CDR2 is YFSETQ. In nucleotides, the CDR3 is TGCGCCAGACCAAACCAGGGCACTGAAGCTTTCTTT. It yields the protein CARPNQGTEAFF.

This clonotype showed up just a few times. This sequence joins TRBV9 and TRBJ2-7, with D possibly matching TRBD2 (5 bases). The germline V gene encodes CDR1 SGDLS and CDR2 YYNGEE. The germline V and J ends were trimmed by 4 bases and 2 bases, with 13 bases remaining between them. The CDR3 runs to 14 residues. Written as DNA, the CDR3 is TGTGCCAGCAGCCGCAGGACTGACGCCTACGAGCAGTACTTC. It translates to CASSRRTDAYEQYF.

There are many counts of this clonotype. The chain couples TRBV19 to TRBJ1-1; D is possibly TRBD1 (6 bases). The V gene's germline CDR1 is LNHDA and CDR2 SQIVND (reference sequence). Trimming pared 6 bases from V and 0 bases from J, leaving 11 bases between. The CDR3 has 14 residues. The CDR3 nucleotides read TGTGCCAGTAGCGAACAGGGAATGAACACTGAAGCTTTCTTT. It is translated as CASSEQGMNTEAFF.

This clonotype was counted ten times or more. The chain couples TRBV4-2 to TRBJ2-7; D may be TRBD2 (6 bases). This CDR3 has 13 residues. The germline V and J ends were trimmed by 0 bases and 9 bases, with 12 bases remaining between them. Germline assignment: CDR1 LGHNA and CDR2 YNFKEQ. The CDR3, as DNA: TGTGCCAGCAGCCAAGAGGAGGGTTGGGTGCAGTACTTC. Protein sequence: CASSQEEGWVQYF.

At least ten counts were recorded for this clonotype. This sequence joins TRBV29-1 and TRBJ2-7; maybe TRBD1 (5 bases). CDR1 and CDR2 from the germline V gene are SQVTM and ANQGSEA. The CDR3 runs to 11 residues. The V and J ends lost 7 bases and 3 bases respectively, with 10 bases between them. The CDR3 nucleotides read TGCAGCGGGCTAACAGGCTACGAGCAGTACTTC. It specifies CSGLTGYEQYF.

Ten or more counts support this clonotype. The rearrangement uses TRBV6-5 and TRBJ1-2; perhaps TRBD1 as D (6 bases). Trimming left V 4 bases short and J 5 bases short, with 20 bases between. The length of the CDR3 is 16 residues. Germline V CDR1 and CDR2: MNHEY, SVGAGI. The CDR3, as DNA: TGTGCCAGCAGTTTTACAGGGAAGCGGGGTGGATATGGCTACACCTTC. This translates into CASSFTGKRGGYGYTF.